One sample yielded the 5 T cell receptor beta chains listed below, sequenced in a study of T cell repertoires in cytomegalovirus infection. Using its own MiXCR run on the reads, TCRdb lists one record per CDR3 protein. The repertoire holds 200,000 to 300,000 distinct CDR3 sequences, with 12% as singletons. What was sequenced was PBMCs. The receptor set was obtained from a human donor in good health (CMV status not recorded). Some clones in this sample may be carry-over from other donors' samples.

The CDR3: CASSGFEGEQYF. DNA of the CDR3: TGTGCCAGCAGCGGTTTCGAAGGCGAGCAGTACTTC. The rearrangement links TRBV9 to TRBJ2-7; no firm D call. The CDR3 is 12 residues long. The germline V gene has CDR1 SGDLS and CDR2 YYNGEE. Trimming shortened V by 3 bases and J by 6 bases, and 10 bases separated the two germline ends.

In its sample, this clonotype was seen a few times. V usage is TRBV14 and J usage is TRBJ2-7, with 8 bases identical to TRBD2. Losses at the gene ends were 0 bases for V and 2 bases for J; bases not matched to a gene: 12. The CDR3 has 18 amino acids. Germline-derived CDR1 and CDR2 are SGHDN and FVKESK. CDR3 loop: CASSQDRSGTRSAYEQYF. In DNA, the CDR3 is TGTGCCAGCAGCCAAGATCGCTCCGGGACTAGGAGTGCCTACGAGCAGTACTTC.

This clonotype was observed at least ten times. The chain recombines TRBV5-8 with TRBJ2-4; TRBD1 is a possible D gene (6 bases). The CDR3 runs 15 residues. CDR1 and CDR2 from the germline V gene are SGHTS and YDEGEE. Trimming pared 2 bases from V and 6 bases from J, leaving 15 bases between. The CDR3 spells CASSLQGEVGNIQYF. The CDR3 DNA reads TGTGCCAGCAGCTTACAGGGAGAGGTGGGAAACATTCAGTACTTC.

This clonotype appeared many times. The chain uses TRBV19 and TRBJ1-1, with TRBD1 matching over 7 bases. V lost 6 bases to trimming and J lost 6 bases; unmatched junction nucleotides: 13. The CDR3 consists of 15 residues. Germline loops: CDR1 LNHDA, CDR2 SQIVND (reference sequence). Here the CDR3 DNA reads TGTGCCAGTAGCGTGACCCAAGACAGGGCGGCTGAAGCTTTCTTT. As protein: CASSVTQDRAAEAFF. The whole variable domain, filled in from reference TRBV19 and TRBJ1-1, reads DGGITQSPKYLFRKEGQNVTLSCEQNLNHDAMYWYRQDPGQGLRLIYYSQIVNDFQKGDIAEGYSVSREKKESFPLTVTSAQKNPTAFYLCASSVTQDRAAEAFFGQGTRLTVV.

Only a few counts were recorded for this clonotype. This sequence joins TRBV6-6 and TRBJ2-5; 7 nucleotides agree with TRBD1. The junction had 14 bases not matched to a gene; V was cut back by 5 bases and J by 5 bases. CDR3 length equals 16 residues. CDR1 is MNHNY, CDR2 SVGAGI, per germline (reference sequence). CDR3 in DNA: TGTGCCAGCAGTGGCCCAACAGGGGTACCCGGGGAGACCCAGTACTTC. Amino acid sequence: CASSGPTGVPGETQYF.